Presented here are 6 T cell receptor beta chains from one specimen sequenced in a study of T cell clonality in common variable immunodeficiency. TCRdb's copy holds only in-frame clones and misses some; the assay was immunoSEQ multiplex PCR. In total the sample includes 55,000 or so clones, none of them seen once. The sequencing input was peripheral blood mononuclear cells. The source of these receptors is a person aged 18 to 70 in good health.

This clone was detected many times. The CDR3 end lies 3 residues beyond the end of the read and is filled in from the germline J gene. The chain links TRBV13 to TRBJ2-1; possibly TRBD2 for D (5 bases). Trimming left V 3 bases short and J 7 bases short, with 10 bases between. From germline, CDR1 is PRHDT and CDR2 FYEKMQ (reference sequence). This CDR3 is built from 13 residues. The CDR3 protein is CASSLAGGNEQFF. CDR3 DNA (partial): TGTGCCAGCAGCTTGGCAGGAGGAAATGAG.

This clone was seen repeatedly, ten times or more. The read gets to within 3 residues of the CDR3 end, and the germline J gene fills in the rest. This chain uses TRBV5-1 with TRBJ1-2; TRBD1 is a possible D gene (6 bases). The CDR3 consists of 15 residues. Germline CDR1 and CDR2: SGHRS and YFSETQ. Trimming stripped 5 bases from V and 2 bases from J, with 16 bases between. The CDR3: CASRAWAGENYGYTF. The covered CDR3 bases are TGCGCCAGCAGGGCGTGGGCAGGGGAGAACTATGGC.

This clone was recorded many times. The read ends 3 residues early relative to the CDR3; the germline J gene fills the gap. This chain joins TRBV20-1 and TRBJ1-2, with D maybe TRBD1 (6 bases). Trimming removed 3 bases at V and 4 bases at J, with 12 bases between. The germline V gene encodes CDR1 DFQATT and CDR2 SNEGSKA (reference sequence). The CDR3 contains 13 residues. The sequenced CDR3 bases are TGCAGTGCTAGTGTAACAGGGTCCTATGGC. Its translation: CSASVTGSYG. Given in full, the CDR3 is CSASVTGSYGYTF.

This clone was seen at least ten times. The read terminates 3 residues ahead of where the CDR3 ends, so the germline J gene completes it. The chain is built from TRBV20-1 and TRBJ2-3, with 8 bases aligning to TRBD2. The trim removed 6 bases at V and 2 bases at J, leaving 4 bases unmatched. Germline CDR1 DFQATT, CDR2 SNEGSKA (reference sequence). The CDR3 consists of 13 residues. CDR3 protein: CSAVAGFTDTQYF. Partial CDR3 DNA: TGCAGTGCAGTAGCGGGATTCACAGATACG.

The sample holds many counts of this clone. The read stops 3 residues short of the end of the CDR3; the missing end is completed from the germline J gene. The V and J genes are TRBV29-1 and TRBJ1-2; 11 bases fit TRBD1. The CDR3 loop spans 12 amino acids. Germline V gene data show CDR1 as SQVTM and CDR2 as ANQGSEA. The CDR3: CSVPGTGGSYTF. CDR3 DNA (partial): TGCAGCGTTCCCGGGACAGGGGGGAGC. Supplemented by reference TRBV29-1 and TRBJ1-2, the full variable domain reads SAVISQKPSRDICQRGTSLTIQCQVDSQVTMMFWYRQQPGQSLTLIATANQGSEATYESGFVIDKFPISRPNLTFSTLTVSNMSPEDSSIYLCSVPGTGGSYTFGSGTRLTVV.

This clone was picked up many times. The CDR3 end lies 3 residues beyond the end of the read and is filled in from the germline J gene. The rearrangement joins TRBV7-9 to TRBJ2-2, with 9 bases matching TRBD1. This CDR3 is 15 amino acids long. Germline CDR1 and CDR2: SEHNR and FQNEAQ (reference sequence). CDR3 residues: CASSPTGGYDEKLFF. Partial CDR3 DNA: TGTGCCAGCAGCCCTACAGGGGGCTACGATGAAAAG.